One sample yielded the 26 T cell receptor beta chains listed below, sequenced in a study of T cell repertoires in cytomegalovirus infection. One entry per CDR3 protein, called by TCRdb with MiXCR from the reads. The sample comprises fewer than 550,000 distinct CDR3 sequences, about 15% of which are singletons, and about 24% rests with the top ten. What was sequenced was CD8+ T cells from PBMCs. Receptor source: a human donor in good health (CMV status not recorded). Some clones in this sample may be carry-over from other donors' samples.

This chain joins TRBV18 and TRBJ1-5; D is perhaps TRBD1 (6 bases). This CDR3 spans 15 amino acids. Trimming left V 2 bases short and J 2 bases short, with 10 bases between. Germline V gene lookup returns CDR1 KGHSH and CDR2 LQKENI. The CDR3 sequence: CASSPAGVGNQPQHF. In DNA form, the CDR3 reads TGTGCCAGCTCACCAGCAGGGGTCGGCAATCAGCCCCAGCATTTT.

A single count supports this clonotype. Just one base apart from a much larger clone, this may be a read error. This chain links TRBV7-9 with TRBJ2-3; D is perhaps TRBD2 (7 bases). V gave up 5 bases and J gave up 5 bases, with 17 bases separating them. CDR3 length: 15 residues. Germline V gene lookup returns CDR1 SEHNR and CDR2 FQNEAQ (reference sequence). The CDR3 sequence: CASSPLGGAVDTQYF. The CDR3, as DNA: TGTGCCAGCAGCCCCTTAGGGGGGGCGGTAGATACGCAGTATTTT.

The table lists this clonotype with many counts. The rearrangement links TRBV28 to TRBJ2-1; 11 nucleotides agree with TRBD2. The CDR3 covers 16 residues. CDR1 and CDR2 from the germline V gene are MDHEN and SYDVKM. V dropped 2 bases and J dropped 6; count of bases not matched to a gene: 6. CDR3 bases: TGTGCCAGCAGTTTAGGGGGTAGCGGGAGGGCCAATGAGCAGTTCTTC. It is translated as CASSLGGSGRANEQFF.

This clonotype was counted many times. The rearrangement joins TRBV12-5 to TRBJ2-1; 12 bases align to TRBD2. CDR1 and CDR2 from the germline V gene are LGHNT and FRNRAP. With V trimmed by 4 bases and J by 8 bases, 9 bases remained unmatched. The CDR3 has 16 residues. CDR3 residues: CASGSGTSGWTDEQFF. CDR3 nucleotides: TGTGCTAGTGGTTCGGGGACTAGCGGGTGGACGGATGAGCAGTTCTTC.

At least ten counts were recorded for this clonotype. As DNA, the CDR3 is TGTGCCAGTAGTATACTACGGGACAGGACGAACTATGGCTACACCTTC. Protein: CASSILRDRTNYGYTF. The chain links TRBV19 to TRBJ1-2, with 8 nucleotides matching TRBD1. This CDR3 contains 16 residues. The V gene's germline CDR1 is LNHDA and CDR2 SQIVND (reference sequence). V gave up 2 bases and J gave up 2 bases; unmatched junction bases: 7.

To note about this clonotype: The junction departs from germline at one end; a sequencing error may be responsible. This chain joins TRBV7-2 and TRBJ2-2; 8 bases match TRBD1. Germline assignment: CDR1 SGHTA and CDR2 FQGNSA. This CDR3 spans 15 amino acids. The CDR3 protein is CASSDRNRGDGDLFF. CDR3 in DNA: TGTGCCAGCAGCGACCGGAACAGGGGGGACGGGGATCTGTTTTTT.

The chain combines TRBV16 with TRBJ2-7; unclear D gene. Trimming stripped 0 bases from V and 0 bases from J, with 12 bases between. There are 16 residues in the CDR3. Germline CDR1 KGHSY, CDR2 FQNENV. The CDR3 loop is CASSQSWTGSSYEQYF. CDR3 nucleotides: TGTGCCAGCAGCCAATCATGGACGGGCAGCTCCTACGAGCAGTACTTC.

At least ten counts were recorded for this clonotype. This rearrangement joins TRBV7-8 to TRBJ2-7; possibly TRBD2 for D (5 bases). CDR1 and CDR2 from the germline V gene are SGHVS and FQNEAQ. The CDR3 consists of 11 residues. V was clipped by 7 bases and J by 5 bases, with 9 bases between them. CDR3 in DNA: TGTGCCAGCAACTCGGGGAACGAGCAGTACTTC. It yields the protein CASNSGNEQYF.

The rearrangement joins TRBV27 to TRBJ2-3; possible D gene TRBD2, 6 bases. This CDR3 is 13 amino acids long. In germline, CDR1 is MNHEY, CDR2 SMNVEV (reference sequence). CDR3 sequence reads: CTAKEGETDTQYF. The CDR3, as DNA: TGTACCGCCAAGGAGGGAGAAACAGATACGCAGTATTTT.

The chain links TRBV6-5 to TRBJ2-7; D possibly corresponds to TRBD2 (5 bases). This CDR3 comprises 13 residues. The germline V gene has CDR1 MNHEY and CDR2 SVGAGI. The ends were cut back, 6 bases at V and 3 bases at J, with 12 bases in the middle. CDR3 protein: CASREDGNYEQYF. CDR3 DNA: TGTGCCAGCAGGGAGGACGGGAACTACGAGCAGTACTTC.

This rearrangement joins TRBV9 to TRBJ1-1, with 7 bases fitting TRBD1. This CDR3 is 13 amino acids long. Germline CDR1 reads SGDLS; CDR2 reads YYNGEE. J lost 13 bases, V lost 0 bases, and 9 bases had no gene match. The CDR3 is CASSVGQGYDVFF. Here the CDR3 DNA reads TGTGCCAGCAGCGTAGGACAGGGTTATGATGTTTTCTTT.

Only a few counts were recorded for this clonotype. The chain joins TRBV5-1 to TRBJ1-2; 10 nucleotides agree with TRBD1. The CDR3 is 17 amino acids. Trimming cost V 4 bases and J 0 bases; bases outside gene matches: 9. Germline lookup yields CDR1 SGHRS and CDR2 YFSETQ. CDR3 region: CASSLGQGVIANYGYTF. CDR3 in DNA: TGCGCCAGCAGCCTAGGACAGGGGGTTATAGCTAACTATGGCTACACCTTC.

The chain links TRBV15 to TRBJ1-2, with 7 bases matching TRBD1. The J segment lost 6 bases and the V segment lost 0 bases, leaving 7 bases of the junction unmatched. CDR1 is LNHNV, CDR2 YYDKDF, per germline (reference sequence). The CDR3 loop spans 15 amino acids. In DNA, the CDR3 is TGTGCCACCAGCAGAGAAAACAGGGGCATCGATGGCTACACCTTC. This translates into CATSRENRGIDGYTF.

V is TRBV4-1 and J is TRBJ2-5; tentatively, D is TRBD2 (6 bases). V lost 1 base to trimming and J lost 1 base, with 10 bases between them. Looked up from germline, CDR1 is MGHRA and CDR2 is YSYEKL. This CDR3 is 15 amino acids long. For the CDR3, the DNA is TGCGCCAGCAGCCAAGGACCAGCGGGCCAAGAGACCCAGTACTTC. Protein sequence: CASSQGPAGQETQYF.

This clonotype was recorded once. The DNA of the CDR3 is TGCAGTGCTAGGGGCGGACAGGGGCTCAATGAGCAGTTCTTC. It translates to CSARGGQGLNEQFF. The J gene is TRBJ2-1, the V gene TRBV20-1; 9 bases line up with TRBD1. The CDR3 has 14 residues. Germline trimming cut 3 bases from V and 6 bases from J; bases unmatched to any gene: 6. Germline V lookup: CDR1 DFQATT, CDR2 SNEGSKA (reference sequence).

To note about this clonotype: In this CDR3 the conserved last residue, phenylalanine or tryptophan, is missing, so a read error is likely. The CDR3 loop reads CASSSASGGPYEQYY. The CDR3 DNA reads as TGTGCCAGCAGCTCCGCTAGCGGGGGGCCCTACGAGCAGTACTAC. The chain links TRBV6-5 to TRBJ2-7; the match to TRBD2 covers 11 bases. In germline, CDR1 is MNHEY, CDR2 SVGAGI. V lost 6 bases and J lost 2; bases outside the gene matches: 6. The CDR3 sequence is 15 residues long.

The CDR3 spells CATSDLSTDTQYF. Written as DNA, the CDR3 is TGTGCCACCAGTGACCTGAGTACAGATACGCAGTATTTT. The chain uses TRBV24-1 and TRBJ2-3; D is uncertain. The CDR3 sequence is 13 residues long. V dropped 4 bases and J dropped 3 bases, with 7 bases sitting between them. Germline CDR1 is KGHDR and CDR2 is SFDVKD.

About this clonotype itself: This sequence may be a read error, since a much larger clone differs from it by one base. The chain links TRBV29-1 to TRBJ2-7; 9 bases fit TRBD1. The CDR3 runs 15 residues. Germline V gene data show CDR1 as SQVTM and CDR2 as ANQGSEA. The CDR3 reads CSVEDGTGNPYVQYF. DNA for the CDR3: TGCAGCGTTGAAGACGGGACAGGGAATCCCTACGTGCAGTACTTC.

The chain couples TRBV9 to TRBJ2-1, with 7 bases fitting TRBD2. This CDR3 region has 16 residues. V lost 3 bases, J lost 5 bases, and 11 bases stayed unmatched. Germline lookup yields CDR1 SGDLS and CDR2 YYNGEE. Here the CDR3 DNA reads TGTGCCAGCAGCGGATGGGACTACTCCACACACAATGAGCAGTTCTTC. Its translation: CASSGWDYSTHNEQFF.

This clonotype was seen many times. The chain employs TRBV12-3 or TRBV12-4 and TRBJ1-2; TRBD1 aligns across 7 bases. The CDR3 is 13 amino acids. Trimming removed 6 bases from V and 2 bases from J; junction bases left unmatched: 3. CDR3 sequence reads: CASRPGQNYGYTF. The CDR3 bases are TGTGCCAGCAGGCCGGGACAGAACTATGGCTACACCTTC.

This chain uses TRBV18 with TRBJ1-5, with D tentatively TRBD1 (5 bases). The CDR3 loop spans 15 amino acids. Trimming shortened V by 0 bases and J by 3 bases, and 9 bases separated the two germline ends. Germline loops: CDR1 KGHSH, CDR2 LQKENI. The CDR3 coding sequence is TGTGCCAGCTCACCACCTGGGACTATCAATCAGCCCCAGCATTTT. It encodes CASSPPGTINQPQHF.

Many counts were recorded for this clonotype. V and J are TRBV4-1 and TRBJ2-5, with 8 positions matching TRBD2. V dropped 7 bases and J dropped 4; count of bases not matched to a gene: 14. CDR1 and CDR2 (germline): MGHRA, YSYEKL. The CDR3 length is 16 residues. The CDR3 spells CASTSNPGGVRETQYF. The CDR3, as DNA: TGCGCCAGCACCTCTAACCCCGGGGGGGTTAGAGAGACCCAGTACTTC.

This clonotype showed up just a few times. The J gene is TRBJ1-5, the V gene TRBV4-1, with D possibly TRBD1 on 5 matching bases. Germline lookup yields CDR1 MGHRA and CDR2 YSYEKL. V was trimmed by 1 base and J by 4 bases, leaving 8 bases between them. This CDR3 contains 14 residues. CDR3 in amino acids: CASSQGWGNQPQHF. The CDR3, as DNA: TGCGCCAGCAGCCAAGGATGGGGGAATCAGCCCCAGCATTTT.

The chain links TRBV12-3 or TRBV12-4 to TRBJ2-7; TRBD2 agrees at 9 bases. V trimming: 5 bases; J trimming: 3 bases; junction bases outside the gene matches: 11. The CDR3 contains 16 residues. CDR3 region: CASSPYAGGPHYEQYF. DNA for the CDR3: TGTGCCAGCAGTCCTTACGCGGGGGGGCCTCACTACGAGCAGTACTTC.

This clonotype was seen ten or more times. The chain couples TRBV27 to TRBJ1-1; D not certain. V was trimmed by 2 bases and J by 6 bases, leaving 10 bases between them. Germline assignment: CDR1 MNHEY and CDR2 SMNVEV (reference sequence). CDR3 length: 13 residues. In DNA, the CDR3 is TGTGCCAGCAGTTTAAAAGGAAGCGCTGAAGCTTTCTTT. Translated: CASSLKGSAEAFF.

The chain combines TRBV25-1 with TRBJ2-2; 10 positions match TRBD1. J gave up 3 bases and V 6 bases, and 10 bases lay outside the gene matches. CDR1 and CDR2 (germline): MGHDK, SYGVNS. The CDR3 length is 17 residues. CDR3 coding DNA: TGTGCCAGCAGCTCCGACCGGGACAGGGGATACACCGGGGAGCTGTTTTTT. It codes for CASSSDRDRGYTGELFF.